One sample yielded the 21 T cell receptor beta chains listed below, sequenced in a study of patients and donors after allogeneic stem cell transplantation. TCRdb recomputed calls from the RT-PCR reads with MiXCR, one row per CDR3 protein. This table has roughly 880,000 distinct CDR3 sequences, about a sixth appearing once. The sample comprised blood, either unsorted or a sorted T cell fraction (not recorded which). These receptors were collected from a human donor who was either an allogeneic HSCT recipient or a stem cell or donor lymphocyte infusion donor (not recorded which). It is not recorded whose cells these are; they may come from a transplant donor.

Only a few counts were recorded for this clonotype. The chain is built from TRBV6-1 and TRBJ2-3, with D perhaps matching TRBD2 (6 bases). This CDR3 spans 15 amino acids. CDR1 MNHNS and CDR2 SASEGT come from the germline V gene. V lost 6 bases, J lost 2 bases, and 15 bases lay in between. CDR3 DNA: TGTGCCAGCAGGGGGGACTTGGGAAACACAGATACGCAGTATTTT. This sequence encodes CASRGDLGNTDTQYF.

The chain links TRBV6-1 to TRBJ1-2; D is possibly TRBD1 (5 bases). This CDR3 contains 13 residues. With 11 bases removed from V and 4 bases from J, the gap between germline ends came to 17 bases. In germline, CDR1 is MNHNS, CDR2 SASEGT. DNA for the CDR3: TGTGCCGTTCGTGGGGACTCCTCCTATGGCTACACCTTC. It is translated as CAVRGDSSYGYTF.

This chain uses TRBV7-2 with TRBJ2-3; tentatively, D is TRBD1 or TRBD2 (5 bases each). The V gene lost 1 base and the J gene lost 2 bases, with 10 bases spanning the gap. This CDR3 is 15 amino acids long. Germline-derived CDR1 and CDR2 are SGHTA and FQGNSA. CDR3 in amino acids: CASSLDLGDTDTQYF. In DNA, the CDR3 is TGTGCCAGCAGCTTAGATTTGGGGGACACAGATACGCAGTATTTT.

The rearrangement joins TRBV7-8 to TRBJ2-7; D might be TRBD2 (6 bases). Germline V gene lookup returns CDR1 SGHVS and CDR2 FQNEAQ. The CDR3 is made up of 12 amino acids. Trimming stripped 3 bases from V and 9 bases from J, with 12 bases between. The CDR3: CASSLTAGGQYF. As DNA, the CDR3 is TGTGCCAGCAGCTTGACCGCCGGGGGGCAGTACTTC.

The chain combines TRBV27 with TRBJ2-3; D is perhaps TRBD1 (6 bases). This CDR3 has 15 residues. V lost 5 bases to trimming and J lost 1 base, with 13 bases between them. Germline V CDR1 and CDR2: MNHEY, SMNVEV (reference sequence). In DNA, the CDR3 is TGTGCCAGCAGTGTACAGGGCGTGGGCACAGATACGCAGTATTTT. Protein sequence: CASSVQGVGTDTQYF.

This chain links TRBV7-8 with TRBJ1-2; TRBD1 is a possible D gene (6 bases). V lost 10 bases to trimming and J lost 4 bases, with 19 bases between them. The V gene's germline CDR1 is SGHVS and CDR2 FQNEAQ. This CDR3 comprises 14 residues. As DNA, the CDR3 is TGTGCCAAAAGAGAGTGGGGGGGCTTCTATGGCTACACCTTC. It is translated as CAKREWGGFYGYTF. Using reference TRBV7-8 and TRBJ1-2 for the parts outside the CDR3, the full variable domain is GAGVSQSPRYKVAKRGQDVALRCDPISGHVSLFWYQQALGQGPEFLTYFQNEAQLDKSGLPSDRFFAERPEGSVSTLKIQRTQQEDSAVYLCAKREWGGFYGYTFGSGTRLTVV.

This chain joins TRBV20-1 and TRBJ2-5; possible D gene TRBD2, 5 bases. Germline V gene sequence: CDR1 DFQATT, CDR2 SNEGSKA (reference sequence). The CDR3 covers 15 residues. Trimming removed 6 bases at V and 2 bases at J, with 19 bases between. The CDR3 nucleotides read TGCAGTGCCTGTCCGCCGGGGAAGATTCAAGAGACCCAGTACTTC. Residues: CSACPPGKIQETQYF.

This clonotype occurred many times. This chain uses TRBV6-1 with TRBJ2-5; D is perhaps TRBD1 (5 bases). CDR3 length: 14 amino acids. CDR1 and CDR2 (germline): MNHNS, SASEGT. Trimming cost V 6 bases and J 2 bases, with 13 bases left between them. Here the CDR3 reads CASSSPRDQETQYF. The DNA of the CDR3 is TGTGCCAGCAGCAGTCCCAGGGATCAAGAGACCCAGTACTTC.

V and J are TRBV7-3 and TRBJ2-1, with TRBD2 matching 7 bases. With 5 bases clipped from V and 7 bases from J, the junction kept 14 bases outside the gene matches. The CDR3 covers 16 residues. Per germline, CDR1 SGHTA and CDR2 FQGTGA. The chain's CDR3 is CASSPRTRAGLNEQFF. The DNA for the CDR3 is TGTGCCAGCAGCCCAAGGACTCGAGCGGGGTTAAATGAGCAGTTCTTC. Full variable domain (rest looked up from reference TRBV7-3 and TRBJ2-1): GAGVSQTPSNKVTEKGKYVELRCDPISGHTALYWYRQSLGQGPEFLIYFQGTGAADDSGLPNDRFFAVRPEGSVSTLKIQRTERGDSAVYLCASSPRTRAGLNEQFFGPGTRLTVL.

This clonotype has just a few counts. This chain joins TRBV6-4 and TRBJ1-1; 11 bases are shared with TRBD1. The CDR3 has 13 amino acids. Germline CDR1 MRHNA, CDR2 SNTAGT. Trimming cost V 3 bases and J 11 bases; bases outside gene matches: 5. The CDR3 is CASSESGTGGAFF. The CDR3 DNA reads TGTGCCAGCAGTGAATCCGGGACAGGGGGGGCTTTCTTT.

This clonotype was detected many times. The rearrangement uses TRBV12-3 or TRBV12-4 and TRBJ2-1; 9 nucleotides agree with TRBD2. J lost 1 base, V lost 5 bases, and 3 bases had no gene match. The CDR3 is 15 amino acids. The CDR3 nucleotides are TGTGCCAGCAGTATGAGCGGGAGGTCCTACAATGAGCAGTTCTTC. It specifies CASSMSGRSYNEQFF.

The J gene is TRBJ2-3, the V gene TRBV24-1, with TRBD2 identical over 9 bases. Germline CDR1 reads KGHDR; CDR2 reads SFDVKD. V was pared by 2 bases and J by 0 bases, with 5 bases of the junction left unmatched. The length of the CDR3 is 17 residues. As DNA, the CDR3 is TGTGCCACCAGTGATTCCTGGACTAGCGACAGCACAGATACGCAGTATTTT. Encoded protein: CATSDSWTSDSTDTQYF.

A remark on this clonotype: A far larger clone is off by one base, so a read error is likely. This chain joins TRBV5-5 and TRBJ2-7, with no clear D. Germline CDR1 is SGHKS and CDR2 is YYEKEE (reference sequence). This CDR3 spans 12 amino acids. V was shortened by 2 bases and J by 0 bases, with 3 bases between the two germline ends. Here the CDR3 DNA reads TGTGCCAGCAGCTTTATCTCCTACGAGCAGTACTTC. Translated: CASSFISYEQYF.

CDR3 in DNA: TGTGCCAGCAGCTTAGAAGCGGGGATGTCCTACGAGCAGTACTTC. Its protein is CASSLEAGMSYEQYF. The chain combines TRBV7-8 with TRBJ2-7, with 7 bases matching TRBD2. V was clipped by 1 base and J by 1 base; unmatched bases: 4. The CDR3 extends over 15 amino acids. Germline values: CDR1 SGHVS, CDR2 FQNEAQ.

This clonotype occurred a few times. This chain uses TRBV5-1 with TRBJ1-4, with 9 bases fitting TRBD1. The CDR3 consists of 13 residues. The V gene end was trimmed by 3 bases and the J gene end by 8 bases; junction bases not matched to a gene: 2. Germline CDR1 SGHRS, CDR2 YFSETQ. The CDR3 spells CASSWTGDEKLFF. CDR3 nucleotides: TGCGCCAGCAGCTGGACAGGGGACGAAAAACTGTTTTTT.

This clonotype has just a few counts. V usage is TRBV29-1 and J usage is TRBJ1-2; no firm D call. This CDR3 contains 11 residues. V lost 3 bases, J lost 8 bases, and 10 bases lay in between. Germline V gene lookup returns CDR1 SQVTM and CDR2 ANQGSEA. This CDR3 is CSVEAVGGYTF. The CDR3, as DNA: TGCAGCGTTGAGGCCGTAGGCGGCTACACCTTC.

V is TRBV7-9 and J is TRBJ2-7, with D perhaps assigned TRBD1 or TRBD2 (5 bases each). CDR1 is SEHNR, CDR2 FQNEAQ, per germline (reference sequence). CDR3 length equals 16 residues. The V and J ends lost 8 bases and 0 bases respectively, with 20 bases between them. The CDR3 here is CASPWGPGRISYEQYF. In DNA form, the CDR3 reads TGTGCCAGCCCATGGGGACCGGGACGGATCTCCTACGAGCAGTACTTC.

There are many counts of this clonotype. The chain's CDR3 is CASSQGGGLGETQYF. DNA for the CDR3: TGCGCCAGCAGCCAAGGGGGCGGTTTAGGGGAGACCCAGTACTTC. V and J are TRBV4-3 and TRBJ2-5, with a tentative D call TRBD1 (5 bases). Germline CDR1 and CDR2: LGHNA and YSLEER. This CDR3 contains 15 residues. Trimming removed 1 base at V and 5 bases at J, with 14 bases between.

This clonotype was counted between two and nine times. The genes are TRBV4-2 and TRBJ2-5; D uncertain. In germline, CDR1 is LGHNA, CDR2 YNFKEQ. The V and J ends lost 4 bases and 2 bases respectively, with 14 bases between them. The CDR3 runs 15 residues. For the CDR3, the DNA is TGTGCCAGCAGCCCCCAACCCCAAGGACAAGAGACCCAGTACTTC. Its protein product is CASSPQPQGQETQYF.

The gene calls are TRBV27 and TRBJ2-5, with D maybe TRBD1 (5 bases). Germline V gene sequence: CDR1 MNHEY, CDR2 SMNVEV (reference sequence). V was shortened by 2 bases and J by 7 bases, with 14 bases between the two germline ends. The CDR3 covers 14 residues. CDR3 sequence: CASSLQGSRGTQYF. CDR3 nucleotides: TGTGCCAGCAGTTTACAGGGTAGTCGTGGGACCCAGTACTTC.

A few counts support this clonotype. Here the CDR3 DNA reads TGTGCCAGCAGCTTATTCCGCTCGACAGGGATCCATGGCTACACCTTC. It encodes CASSLFRSTGIHGYTF. The chain is built from TRBV7-9 and TRBJ1-2; 7 nucleotides agree with TRBD1. The ends lost 2 bases at V and 6 bases at J; junction bases unmatched: 12. Germline CDR1 and CDR2: SEHNR and FQNEAQ (reference sequence). The CDR3 consists of 16 residues.